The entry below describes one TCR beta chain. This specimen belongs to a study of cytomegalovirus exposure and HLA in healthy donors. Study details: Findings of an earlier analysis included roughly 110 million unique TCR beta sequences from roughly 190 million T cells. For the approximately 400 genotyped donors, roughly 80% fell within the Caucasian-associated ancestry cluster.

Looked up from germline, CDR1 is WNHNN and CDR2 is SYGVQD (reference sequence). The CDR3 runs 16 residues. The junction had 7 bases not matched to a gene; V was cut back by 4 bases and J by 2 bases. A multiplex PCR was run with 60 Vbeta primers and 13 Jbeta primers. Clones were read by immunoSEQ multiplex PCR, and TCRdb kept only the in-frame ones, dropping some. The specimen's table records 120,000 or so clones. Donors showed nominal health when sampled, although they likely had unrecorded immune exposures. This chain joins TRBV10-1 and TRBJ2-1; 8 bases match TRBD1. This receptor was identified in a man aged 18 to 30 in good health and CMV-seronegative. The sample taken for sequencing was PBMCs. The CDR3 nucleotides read TGCGCCAGCAGTGGGGAGGACAGGGAACCCTACAATGAGCAGTTCTTC. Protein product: CASSGEDREPYNEQFF.